Each of the 23 T cell receptor beta chains below was sequenced from the same sample in a study of T cell repertoires in cytomegalovirus infection. TCRdb re-called the reads through MiXCR, storing one row per CDR3 protein. The data show roughly 45,000 distinct CDR3 sequences, with 20% seen just once and around 18% held by the top ten. Their antigen targets remain unknown. Source material: PBMCs, sequenced either directly or after in vitro stimulation (not recorded which). The receptors derive from a human donor in good health (CMV status not recorded). Some clones in this sample may be carry-over from other donors' samples.

This clonotype has at least ten counts. J is TRBJ2-3 and V is TRBV11-2; TRBD2 matches 9 bases. The germline V gene has CDR1 SGHAT and CDR2 FQNNGV. The J segment lost 2 bases and the V segment lost 4 bases, leaving 7 bases of the junction unmatched. CDR3 length: 16 residues. As DNA, the CDR3 is TGTGCCAGCAGCTCCGGGCGCGGGGGGGACACAGATACGCAGTATTTT. Translating gives CASSSGRGGDTDTQYF.

This clonotype was detected a few times. The CDR3 sequence is CASSLWAGSPLHF. In nucleotides, the CDR3 is TGTGCCAGCAGTTTATGGGCCGGTTCACCCCTCCACTTT. The chain is built from TRBV27 and TRBJ1-6; no reliable D call. Germline values: CDR1 MNHEY, CDR2 SMNVEV (reference sequence). This CDR3 region has 13 residues. V lost 1 base and J 9 bases, leaving 7 bases between the germline ends.

This clonotype was counted ten times or more. J is TRBJ2-2 and V is TRBV7-2; D could derive from TRBD1 or TRBD2 (5 bases each). The CDR3 covers 15 residues. Germline V gene data show CDR1 as SGHTA and CDR2 as FQGNSA. V lost 7 bases to trimming and J lost 4 bases, with 16 bases between them. The CDR3 reads CASTFTGRGTGELFF. The CDR3 DNA sequence: TGTGCCAGCACGTTTACAGGACGGGGCACCGGGGAGCTGTTTTTT. The whole variable domain, filled in from reference TRBV7-2 and TRBJ2-2, reads GAGVSQSPSNKVTEKGKDVELRCDPISGHTALYWYRQSLGQGLEFLIYFQGNSAPDKSGLPSDRFSAERTGGSVSTLTIQRTQQEDSAVYLCASTFTGRGTGELFFGEGSRLTVL.

This clonotype was seen a few times. V gene TRBV19 combines with J gene TRBJ2-3; the match to TRBD2 covers 10 bases. The length of the CDR3 is 15 residues. V trimming: 5 bases; J trimming: 2 bases; junction bases outside the gene matches: 4. In germline, CDR1 is LNHDA, CDR2 SQIVND (reference sequence). The CDR3 region is CASSPLAGSTDTQYF. The CDR3 DNA is TGTGCCAGTAGTCCACTAGCGGGATCCACAGATACGCAGTATTTT.

V usage is TRBV10-2 and J usage is TRBJ1-6, with TRBD1 matching over 8 bases. Germline V gene data show CDR1 as WSHSY and CDR2 as SAAADI. The J segment lost 7 bases and the V segment lost 5 bases, leaving 4 bases of the junction unmatched. The CDR3 contains 14 residues. CDR3 protein: CASSSRTGNSPLHF. DNA of the CDR3: TGCGCCAGCAGTTCGCGGACAGGGAATTCACCCCTCCACTTT.

This clonotype was seen a few times. The chain employs TRBV19 and TRBJ2-7; 7 bases are shared with TRBD2. V shed 5 bases and J 5 bases; nucleotides not matched to a gene: 9. The germline gives CDR1 LNHDA, CDR2 SQIVND (reference sequence). The length of the CDR3 is 14 residues. The CDR3: CASSGGRSPHEQYF. CDR3 coding DNA: TGTGCCAGTAGTGGCGGGAGAAGTCCTCACGAGCAGTACTTC.

The CDR3 sequence is CASSQPGSQETQYF. As DNA, the CDR3 is TGTGCCAGCAGCCAACCCGGCAGCCAAGAGACCCAGTACTTC. The rearrangement uses TRBV3-1 and TRBJ2-5; D remains ambiguous. CDR1 is LGHDT, CDR2 YNNKEL, per germline (reference sequence). V was trimmed by 2 bases and J by 1 base, leaving 8 bases between them. The CDR3 consists of 14 residues.

This clonotype was seen a handful of times. This chain links TRBV7-2 with TRBJ2-7; tentatively, D is TRBD2 (5 bases). From germline, CDR1 is SGHTA and CDR2 FQGNSA. The V and J ends lost 5 bases and 3 bases respectively, with 17 bases between them. The CDR3 loop spans 15 amino acids. The CDR3 DNA sequence: TGTGCCAGCAGCAAGAGCGGTGCCGGGGTCTACGAGCAGTACTTC. It specifies CASSKSGAGVYEQYF.

This clonotype has at least ten counts. The rearrangement uses TRBV7-2 and TRBJ2-7; 8 nucleotides agree with TRBD2. The CDR3 contains 14 residues. Trimming removed 5 bases from V and 6 bases from J; junction bases left unmatched: 9. Germline V CDR1 and CDR2: SGHTA, FQGNSA. The CDR3 region is CASSLSTAGGEQYF. For the CDR3, the DNA is TGTGCCAGCAGCCTTTCCACTGCGGGAGGCGAGCAGTACTTC.

Only a few counts were recorded for this clonotype. The chain joins TRBV4-3 to TRBJ2-1; D remains unclear. Looked up from germline, CDR1 is LGHNA and CDR2 is YSLEER. The V end lost 0 bases, the J end lost 1 base, and 19 bases lay between the germline ends. The CDR3 is 19 residues long. In nucleotides, the CDR3 is TGCGCCAGCAGCCAAGATTACACCAACCCTTCGGGTTCCTACAATGAGCAGTTCTTC. Its protein is CASSQDYTNPSGSYNEQFF.

This clonotype occurred many times. The CDR3 is CASSLETGANIQYF. For the CDR3, the DNA is TGTGCCAGCAGCCTAGAAACAGGGGCAAACATTCAGTACTTC. The chain links TRBV7-2 to TRBJ2-4, with TRBD1 matching 7 bases. There are 14 residues in the CDR3. With 5 bases clipped from V and 6 bases from J, the junction kept 7 bases outside the gene matches. Per germline, CDR1 SGHTA and CDR2 FQGNSA.

This clonotype was recorded at least ten times. V and J are TRBV7-9 and TRBJ2-1; 10 nucleotides line up with TRBD2. The CDR3 contains 18 residues. J gave up 0 bases and V 1 base, and 6 bases lay outside the gene matches. Germline values: CDR1 SEHNR, CDR2 FQNEAQ (reference sequence). The CDR3 spells CASSLGATSGDSYNEQFF. CDR3 DNA sequence: TGTGCCAGCAGCTTAGGGGCAACTAGCGGGGACTCCTACAATGAGCAGTTCTTC.

About this clonotype: At one end, the junction sequence differs from germline, possibly due to a read error. The chain is built from TRBV6-2 or TRBV6-3 and TRBJ2-5; TRBD1 matches at 9 bases. Germline loops: CDR1 MNHEY, CDR2 SVGEGT. CDR3 length equals 13 residues. CDR3 region: CSSSYRGRETQYF. In nucleotides, the CDR3 is TGTTCCAGCAGTTACAGGGGGCGGGAGACCCAGTACTTC.

This clonotype occurred many times. This chain joins TRBV7-8 and TRBJ1-5, with D unresolved. The germline CDR1 and CDR2 sequences are SGHVS and FQNEAQ. The CDR3 sequence is 12 residues long. The V gene lost 3 bases and the J gene lost 8 bases, with 8 bases spanning the gap. DNA of the CDR3: TGTGCCAGCAGCTTGGCTAGGGAGCCCCAGCATTTT. Amino acid sequence: CASSLAREPQHF.

This clonotype was seen ten or more times. This chain connects TRBV7-2 to TRBJ2-3; TRBD2 agrees at 8 bases. The V and J ends lost 4 bases and 4 bases, in that order; junction bases with no gene match: 19. Per germline, CDR1 SGHTA and CDR2 FQGNSA. The CDR3 consists of 19 residues. The DNA for the CDR3 is TGTGCCAGCAGCTCCCGGCGAGGACTAGCCTTGGGAGGTGCAGATACGCAGTATTTT. As protein: CASSSRRGLALGGADTQYF.

This clonotype has at least ten counts. The J gene is TRBJ1-2, the V gene TRBV12-3 or TRBV12-4; tentatively, D is TRBD1 (5 bases). There are 14 residues in the CDR3. V shed 0 bases and J shed 6 bases, with 11 bases lying between them. CDR3: CASSLAIQGNGYTF. The CDR3 DNA reads as TGTGCCAGCAGTTTAGCGATCCAGGGAAATGGCTACACCTTC.

This clonotype was observed at least ten times. The rearrangement links TRBV19 to TRBJ1-1; D is unresolved. V lost 0 bases and J lost 3, with 5 bases in between. Germline CDR1 reads LNHDA; CDR2 reads SQIVND (reference sequence). The CDR3 has 13 residues. This CDR3 reads CASSIDRYTEAFF. The CDR3 nucleotides read TGTGCCAGTAGTATAGACCGATACACTGAAGCTTTCTTT. The variable domain in full, completed from reference TRBV19 and TRBJ1-1, reads DGGITQSPKYLFRKEGQNVTLSCEQNLNHDAMYWYRQDPGQGLRLIYYSQIVNDFQKGDIAEGYSVSREKKESFPLTVTSAQKNPTAFYLCASSIDRYTEAFFGQGTRLTVV.

The chain carries TRBV12-3 or TRBV12-4 and TRBJ1-2; D is unclear. The CDR3 extends over 14 amino acids. V shed 1 base and J shed 4 bases, with 10 bases lying between them. The CDR3 DNA follows: TGTGCCAGCAGTTTAGTACCCGAAACCTATGGCTACACCTTC. Its translation is CASSLVPETYGYTF.

This clonotype was observed a few times. The J gene is TRBJ2-1, the V gene TRBV27; D is possibly TRBD2 (6 bases). The CDR3 runs to 14 residues. V was shortened by 6 bases and J by 4 bases, with 13 bases between the two germline ends. The V gene's germline CDR1 is MNHEY and CDR2 SMNVEV (reference sequence). The CDR3 coding sequence is TGTGCCAGCAGCCCTACGGGAGCGTACAATGAGCAGTTCTTC. This gives the protein CASSPTGAYNEQFF.

This clonotype was counted between two and nine times. This chain links TRBV12-3 or TRBV12-4 with TRBJ1-5, with D unclear. Trimming removed 5 bases at V and 5 bases at J, with 16 bases between. This CDR3 has 15 amino acids. CDR3 in DNA: TGTGCCAGCAGTGAATCACAGCCCAACGATCAGCCCCAGCATTTT. As protein: CASSESQPNDQPQHF.

The table lists this clonotype with many counts. The chain links TRBV10-3 to TRBJ2-7; D assignment may be TRBD1 or TRBD2 (5 bases each). This CDR3 comprises 12 residues. The ends were cut back, 6 bases at V and 5 bases at J, with 11 bases in the middle. CDR1 and CDR2 (germline): ENHRY, SYGVKD. The CDR3 is CAIRGDSHEQYF. The CDR3 DNA is TGTGCCATCAGGGGGGATAGTCACGAGCAGTACTTC.

This clonotype was counted many times. The chain is built from TRBV10-3 and TRBJ1-3; the D is unclear. V was cut by 6 bases and J by 0 bases, with 6 bases left in between. The CDR3 is 13 residues long. The germline V gene has CDR1 ENHRY and CDR2 SYGVKD. The CDR3 loop is CAIRESSGNTIYF. The CDR3 coding sequence is TGTGCCATCAGGGAGAGCTCTGGAAACACCATATATTTT.

The chain carries TRBV6-6 and TRBJ1-1; the D is unclear. Germline lookup yields CDR1 MNHNY and CDR2 SVGAGI (reference sequence). This CDR3 is 14 amino acids long. V was cut by 2 bases and J by 3 bases, with 10 bases left in between. CDR3 DNA: TGTGCCAGCAGTTACGGGCAGACCTACACTGAAGCTTTCTTT. Protein: CASSYGQTYTEAFF.